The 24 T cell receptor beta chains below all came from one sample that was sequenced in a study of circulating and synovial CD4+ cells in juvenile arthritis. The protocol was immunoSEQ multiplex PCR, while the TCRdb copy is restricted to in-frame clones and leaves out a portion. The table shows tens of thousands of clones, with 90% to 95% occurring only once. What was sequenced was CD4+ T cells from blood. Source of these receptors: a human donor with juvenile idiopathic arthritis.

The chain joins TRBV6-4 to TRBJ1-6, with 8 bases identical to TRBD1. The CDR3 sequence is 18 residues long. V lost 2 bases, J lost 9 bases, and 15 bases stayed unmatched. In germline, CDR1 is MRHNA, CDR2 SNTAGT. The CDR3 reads CASSDGDRNTLFGSPLHF. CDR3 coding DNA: TGTGCCAGCAGTGACGGGGACAGGAATACTTTATTCGGTTCACCCCTCCACTTT.

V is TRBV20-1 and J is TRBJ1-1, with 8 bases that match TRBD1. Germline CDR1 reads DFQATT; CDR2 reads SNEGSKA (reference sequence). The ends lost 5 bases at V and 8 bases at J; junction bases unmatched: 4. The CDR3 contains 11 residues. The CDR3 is CSAPGGAEAFF. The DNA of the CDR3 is TGCAGTGCTCCAGGGGGCGCCGAAGCTTTCTTT.

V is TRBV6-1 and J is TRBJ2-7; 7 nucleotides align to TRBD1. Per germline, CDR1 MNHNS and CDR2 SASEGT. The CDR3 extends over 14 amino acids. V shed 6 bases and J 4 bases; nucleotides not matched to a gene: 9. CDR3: CASSRQGGFYEQYF. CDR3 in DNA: TGTGCCAGCAGCCGACAGGGCGGCTTTTACGAGCAGTACTTC.

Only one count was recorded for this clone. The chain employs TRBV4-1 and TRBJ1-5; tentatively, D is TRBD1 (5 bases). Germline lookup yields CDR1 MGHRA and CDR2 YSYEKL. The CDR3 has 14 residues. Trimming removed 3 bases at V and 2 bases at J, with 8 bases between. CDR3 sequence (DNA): TGCGCCAGCAGCCAGGGGCAGGGCAATCAGCCCCAGCATTTT. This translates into CASSQGQGNQPQHF.

In nucleotides, the CDR3 is TGTGCCAGCAGCGTCCGGGACAGGGGTCCAAACACTGAAGCTTTCTTT. Encoded protein: CASSVRDRGPNTEAFF. J is TRBJ1-1 and V is TRBV9; 10 bases map to TRBD1. The CDR3 covers 16 residues. CDR1 and CDR2 from the germline V gene are SGDLS and YYNGEE. The ends lost 2 bases at V and 2 bases at J; junction bases unmatched: 6.

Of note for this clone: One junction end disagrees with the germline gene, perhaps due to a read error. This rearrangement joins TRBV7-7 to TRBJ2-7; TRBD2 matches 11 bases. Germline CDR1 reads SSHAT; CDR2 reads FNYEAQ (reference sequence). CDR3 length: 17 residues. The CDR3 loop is CASIHGTSGSSSYEQYF. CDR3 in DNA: TGTGCTAGCATCCACGGGACTAGCGGTTCCAGCTCCTACGAGCAGTACTTC.

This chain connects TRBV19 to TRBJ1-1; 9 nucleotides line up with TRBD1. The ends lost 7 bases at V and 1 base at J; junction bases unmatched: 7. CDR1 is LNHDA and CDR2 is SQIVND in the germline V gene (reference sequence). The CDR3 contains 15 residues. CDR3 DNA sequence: TGTGCCAGTACGGGACAGGGACTTGGGAACACTGAAGCTTTCTTT. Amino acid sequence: CASTGQGLGNTEAFF.

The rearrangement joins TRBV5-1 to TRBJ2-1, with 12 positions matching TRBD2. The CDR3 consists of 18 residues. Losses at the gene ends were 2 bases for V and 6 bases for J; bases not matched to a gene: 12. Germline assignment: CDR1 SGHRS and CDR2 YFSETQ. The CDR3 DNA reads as TGCGCCAGCAGCTTAGGGCTAGCGGGGGGGCCCCAAGTCAATGAGCAGTTCTTC. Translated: CASSLGLAGGPQVNEQFF. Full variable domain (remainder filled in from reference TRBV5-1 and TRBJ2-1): KAGVTQTPRYLIKTRGQQVTLSCSPISGHRSVSWYQQTPGQGLQFLFEYFSETQRNKGNFPGRFSGRQFSNSRSEMNVSTLELGDSALYLCASSLGLAGGPQVNEQFFGPGTRLTVL.

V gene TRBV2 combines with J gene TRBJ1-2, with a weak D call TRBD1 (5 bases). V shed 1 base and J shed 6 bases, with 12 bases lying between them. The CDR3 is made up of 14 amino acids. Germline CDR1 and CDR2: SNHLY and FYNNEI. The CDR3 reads CASSEGWGVDGYTF. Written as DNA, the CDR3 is TGTGCCAGCAGTGAAGGGTGGGGGGTGGATGGCTACACCTTC.

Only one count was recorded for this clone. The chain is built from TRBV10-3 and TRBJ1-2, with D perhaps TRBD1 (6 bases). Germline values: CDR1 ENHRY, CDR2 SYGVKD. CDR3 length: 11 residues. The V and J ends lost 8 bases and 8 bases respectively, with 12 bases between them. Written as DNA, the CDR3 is TGTGCCATCCGGGGGGCGCGAGGCTACACCTTC. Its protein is CAIRGARGYTF.

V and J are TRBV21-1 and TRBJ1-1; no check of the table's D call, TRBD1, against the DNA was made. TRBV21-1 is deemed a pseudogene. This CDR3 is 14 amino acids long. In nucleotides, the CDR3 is TGTGCCTACCACCTGGGCACAGGGTCGGCTGAAGCTTTCTTT. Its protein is CAYHLGTGSAEAFF.

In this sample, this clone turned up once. CDR3 DNA: TGTGCCAGTAGTGATAGGCTAGTAGCGGGACGAACCTACGAGCAGTACTTC. Translated: CASSDRLVAGRTYEQYF. This chain uses TRBV19 with TRBJ2-7; 8 nucleotides match TRBD2. The germline gives CDR1 LNHDA, CDR2 SQIVND (reference sequence). V trimming: 5 bases; J trimming: 2 bases; junction bases outside the gene matches: 14. The CDR3 length is 17 residues.

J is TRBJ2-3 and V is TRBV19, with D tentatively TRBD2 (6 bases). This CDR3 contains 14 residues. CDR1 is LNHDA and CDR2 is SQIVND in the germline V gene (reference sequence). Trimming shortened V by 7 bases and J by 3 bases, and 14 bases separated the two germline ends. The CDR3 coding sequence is TGTGCCAGTAAAGGGGCGGGGTGGACAGATACGCAGTATTTT. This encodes CASKGAGWTDTQYF.

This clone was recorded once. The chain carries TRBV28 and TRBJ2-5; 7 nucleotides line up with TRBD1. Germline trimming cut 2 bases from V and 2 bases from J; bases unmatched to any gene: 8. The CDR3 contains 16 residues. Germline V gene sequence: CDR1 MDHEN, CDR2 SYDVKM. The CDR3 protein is CASSLNRDRSQETQYF. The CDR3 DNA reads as TGTGCCAGCAGTTTAAACCGGGACAGATCACAAGAGACCCAGTACTTC.

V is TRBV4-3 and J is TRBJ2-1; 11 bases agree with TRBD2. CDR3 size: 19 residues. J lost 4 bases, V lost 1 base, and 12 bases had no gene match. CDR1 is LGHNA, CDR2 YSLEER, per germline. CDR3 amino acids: CASSQVSSGGAYLYNEQFF. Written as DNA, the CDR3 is TGCGCCAGCAGCCAAGTCAGTAGCGGGGGGGCCTATTTGTACAATGAGCAGTTCTTC.

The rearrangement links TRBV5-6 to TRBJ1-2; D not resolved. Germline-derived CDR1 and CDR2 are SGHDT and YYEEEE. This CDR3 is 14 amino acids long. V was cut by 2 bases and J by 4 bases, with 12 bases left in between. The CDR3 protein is CASSLDGVVYGYTF. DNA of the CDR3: TGTGCCAGCAGCTTAGATGGAGTTGTCTATGGCTACACCTTC.

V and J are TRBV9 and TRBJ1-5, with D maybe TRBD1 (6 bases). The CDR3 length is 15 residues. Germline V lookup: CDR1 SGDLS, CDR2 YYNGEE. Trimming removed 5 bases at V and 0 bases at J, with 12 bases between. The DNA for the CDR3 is TGTGCCAGCAGTTTACAGGGCCATAGCAATCAGCCCCAGCATTTT. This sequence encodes CASSLQGHSNQPQHF.

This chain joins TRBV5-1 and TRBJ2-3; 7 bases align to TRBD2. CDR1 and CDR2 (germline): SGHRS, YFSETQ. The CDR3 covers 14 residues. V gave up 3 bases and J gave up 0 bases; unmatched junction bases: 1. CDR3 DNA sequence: TGCGCCAGCAGCTCTAGCGGAAGCACAGATACGCAGTATTTT. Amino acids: CASSSSGSTDTQYF.

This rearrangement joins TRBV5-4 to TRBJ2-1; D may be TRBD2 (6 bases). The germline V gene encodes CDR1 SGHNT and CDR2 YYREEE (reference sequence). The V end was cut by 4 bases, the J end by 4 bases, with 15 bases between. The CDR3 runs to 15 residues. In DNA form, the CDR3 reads TGTGCCAGCAGCCGACGGGGGTCTTCATACAATGAGCAGTTCTTC. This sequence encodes CASSRRGSSYNEQFF.

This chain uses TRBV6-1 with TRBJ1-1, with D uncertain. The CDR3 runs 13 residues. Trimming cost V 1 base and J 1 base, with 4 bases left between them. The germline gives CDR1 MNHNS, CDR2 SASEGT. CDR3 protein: CASSEGRNTEAFF. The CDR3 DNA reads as TGTGCCAGCAGTGAAGGCAGGAACACTGAAGCTTTCTTT.

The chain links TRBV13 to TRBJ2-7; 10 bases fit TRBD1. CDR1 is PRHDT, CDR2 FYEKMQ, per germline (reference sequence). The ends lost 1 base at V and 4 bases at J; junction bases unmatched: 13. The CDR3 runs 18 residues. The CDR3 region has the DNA TGTGCCAGCAGCTTAGTATTCCGGCCGGGACAGGGGACATACGAGCAGTACTTC. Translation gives CASSLVFRPGQGTYEQYF.

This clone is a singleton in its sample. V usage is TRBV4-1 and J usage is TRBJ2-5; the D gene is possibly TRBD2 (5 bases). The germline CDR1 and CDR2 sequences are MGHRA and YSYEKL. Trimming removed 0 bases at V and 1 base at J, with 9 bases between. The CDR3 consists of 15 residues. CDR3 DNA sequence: TGCGCCAGCAGCCAAGATCAGACTACCCAAGAGACCCAGTACTTC. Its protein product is CASSQDQTTQETQYF.

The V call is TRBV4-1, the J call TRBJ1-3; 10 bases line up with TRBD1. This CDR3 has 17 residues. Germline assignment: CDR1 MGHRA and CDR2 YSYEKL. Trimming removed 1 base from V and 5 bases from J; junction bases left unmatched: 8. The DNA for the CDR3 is TGCGCCAGCAGCCAAGGGCCCGGGACAGGGGTTCGAAACACCATATATTTT. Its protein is CASSQGPGTGVRNTIYF.

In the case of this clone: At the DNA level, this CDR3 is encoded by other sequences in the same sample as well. CDR3 sequence reads: CASSTGGPRSQGNSPLHF. Written as DNA, the CDR3 is TGTGCCAGCAGCACGGGGGGCCCTCGTAGTCAGGGTAATTCACCCCTCCACTTT. The gene calls are TRBV5-6 and TRBJ1-6, with a tentative D call TRBD1 (6 bases). Per the germline V gene, CDR1 is SGHDT and CDR2 is YYEEEE. Trimming shortened V by 4 bases and J by 6 bases, and 23 bases separated the two germline ends. This CDR3 region has 18 residues.